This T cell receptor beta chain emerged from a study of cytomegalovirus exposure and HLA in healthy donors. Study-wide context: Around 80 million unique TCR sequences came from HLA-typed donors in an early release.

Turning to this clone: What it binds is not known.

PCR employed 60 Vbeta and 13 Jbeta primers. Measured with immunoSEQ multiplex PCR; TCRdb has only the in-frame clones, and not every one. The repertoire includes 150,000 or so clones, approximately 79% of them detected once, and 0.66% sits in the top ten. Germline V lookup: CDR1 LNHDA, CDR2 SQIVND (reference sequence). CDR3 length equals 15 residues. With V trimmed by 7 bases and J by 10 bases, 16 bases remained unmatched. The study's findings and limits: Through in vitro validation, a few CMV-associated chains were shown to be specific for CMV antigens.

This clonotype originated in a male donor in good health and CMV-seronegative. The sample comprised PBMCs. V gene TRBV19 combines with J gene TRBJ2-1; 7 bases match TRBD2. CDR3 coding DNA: TGTGCCAGTAAAGCCCAGGACGGGACCGGGGGGGAGCAGTTCTTC. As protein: CASKAQDGTGGEQFF.